This entry describes one T cell receptor (beta chain). Its antigen is currently not known. No much larger clonotype is one base removed from it; base qualities were not supplied. This record belongs to a study of blood T cell repertoires in COVID-19 (dated by TCRdb to the early 2020s). For context, the study as a whole: The collaborator samples originated in the United States, Italy and Spain and spanned the acute and convalescent phases of COVID-19. The prospective study material was composed of cDNA or gDNA derived from T cells, B-cell-depleted T cells, or PBMCs. Subjects who had been exposed to COVID-19, were actively infected with it, or had recovered from it provided the deeply sampled blood TCRbeta repertoires that made up the dataset. The sample metadata nearly always contained a de-identified subject ID, COVID-19 status, age in years and sex. The repertoires were made available in a free public database intended to serve as a resource for research on the immune response to SARS-CoV-2. Where HLA class I and class II types were available, the types were taken from metadata supplied by the sample provider, not from assay-based typing. Samples were obtained from the ongoing ImmuneRACE study (first 160 participants) and from roughly 1,300 subjects provided by 6 global collaborators.

TCRbeta CDR3 regions were amplified from genomic DNA by means of the immunoSEQ Assay, a bias-controlled multiplex PCR. The published analysis was carried out like this. The number of nucleated cells in each sample was estimated by amplification of reference gene primers within the assay. To quantify the absolute abundance of each unique TCRbeta CDR3 rearrangement, sequence reads were collapsed and filtered. Productive Simpson clonality was computed per sample as the square root of Simpson's diversity index over productive rearrangements. The table comes from immuneACCESS by way of TCRdb, which keeps in-frame sequences with V and J called. Part of the clones is missing from these tables; in studies checked, under half for an unresolved V gene and the rest for unknown reasons. V and J calls and clone size are those listed in that table; D and trimming were worked out from the DNA. For this sample the table gives approximately 270,000 clones, of which 70% to 90% were detected only once. The top ten hold about 4.1% of the sample.

CDR1 and CDR2, per the germline V gene (reference sequence), are MNHEY and SMNVEV. The V end loses 9 bases and the J end loses 5 bases, and a stretch of 17 bases separates them. Inclusive of the bounding cysteine and phenylalanine, the CDR3 is 13 residues long. The entry retains the CDR3 DNA only, 39 bases that are in frame from base 1. Participants in the prospective study were enrolled through a virtual design, were aged roughly 18 to 100 years, and lived in approximately 24 United States geographic areas. To assign participants to cohorts, the prospective study relied on clinical history that participants themselves reported in a screening survey and a study questionnaire. For ImmuneRACE Cohort 3, a participant was defined as recovered based on two consecutive negative NP/OP PCR tests, clearance by a healthcare professional, or resolution of symptoms. Mobile phlebotomists in the prospective study collected whole blood, serum and a nasopharyngeal or oropharyngeal swab from every participant. Over a roughly 2-month period, participants in the prospective study had the option of providing additional blood draws and questionnaires. Blood samples from the prospective study were shipped frozen or at room temperature prior to DNA extraction.

On the study overall, not on this receptor specifically: The amount of clinical and demographic metadata varied by source and participant and was provided uncurated.

Material for sequencing was PBMCs or T cells enriched from blood (not recorded which). The receptor was isolated from a woman younger than 45 who had recovered from COVID-19. The rearranged chain carries TRBV27 and TRBJ2-7; the best D guess is TRBD1, with 6 bases matching. CDR3 protein: CASRTSDSHEQYF. At the DNA level, the sequence is TGTGCCAGTCGAACCTCGGACAGCCACGAGCAGTACTTC.